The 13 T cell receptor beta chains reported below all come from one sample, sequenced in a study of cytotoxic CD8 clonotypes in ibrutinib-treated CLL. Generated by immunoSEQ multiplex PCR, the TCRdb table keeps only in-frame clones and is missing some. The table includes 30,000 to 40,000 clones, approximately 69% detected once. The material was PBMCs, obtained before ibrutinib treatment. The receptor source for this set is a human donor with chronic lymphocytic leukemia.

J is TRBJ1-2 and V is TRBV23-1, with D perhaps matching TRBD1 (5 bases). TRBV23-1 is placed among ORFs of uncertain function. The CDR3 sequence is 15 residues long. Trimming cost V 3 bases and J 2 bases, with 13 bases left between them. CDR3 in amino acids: CASSHLPGRNYGYTF. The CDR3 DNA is TGCGCCAGCAGTCACCTACCGGGACGGAACTATGGCTACACCTTC.

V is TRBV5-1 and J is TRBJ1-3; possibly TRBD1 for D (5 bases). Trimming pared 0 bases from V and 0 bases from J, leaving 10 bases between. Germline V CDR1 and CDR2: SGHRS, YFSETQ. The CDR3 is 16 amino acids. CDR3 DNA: TGCGCCAGCAGCTTGGCCCTGGGGGTCTCTGGAAACACCATATATTTT. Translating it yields CASSLALGVSGNTIYF. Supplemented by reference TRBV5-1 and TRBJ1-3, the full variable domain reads KAGVTQTPRYLIKTRGQQVTLSCSPISGHRSVSWYQQTPGQGLQFLFEYFSETQRNKGNFPGRFSGRQFSNSRSEMNVSTLELGDSALYLCASSLALGVSGNTIYFGEGSWLTVV.

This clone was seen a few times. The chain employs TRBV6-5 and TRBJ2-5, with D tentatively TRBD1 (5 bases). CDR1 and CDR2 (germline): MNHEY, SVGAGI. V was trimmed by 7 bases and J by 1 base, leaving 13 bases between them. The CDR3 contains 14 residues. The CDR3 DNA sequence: TGTGCCAGCACCAGATCGACAGTCCAAGAGACCCAGTACTTC. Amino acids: CASTRSTVQETQYF.

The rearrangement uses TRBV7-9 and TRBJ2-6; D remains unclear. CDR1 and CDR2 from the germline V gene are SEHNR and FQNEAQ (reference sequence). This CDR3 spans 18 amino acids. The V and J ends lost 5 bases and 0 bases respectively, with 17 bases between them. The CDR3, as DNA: TGTGCCAGCAGCCCCGTTGGATCGGGTGGCTCTGGGGCCAACGTCCTGACTTTC. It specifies CASSPVGSGGSGANVLTF. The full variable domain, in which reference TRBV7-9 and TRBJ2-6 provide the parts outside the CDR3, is DTGVSQNPRHKITKRGQNVTFRCDPISEHNRLYWYRQTLGQGPEFLTYFQNEAQLEKSRLLSDRFSAERPKGSFSTLEIQRTEQGDSAMYLCASSPVGSGGSGANVLTFGAGSRLTVL.

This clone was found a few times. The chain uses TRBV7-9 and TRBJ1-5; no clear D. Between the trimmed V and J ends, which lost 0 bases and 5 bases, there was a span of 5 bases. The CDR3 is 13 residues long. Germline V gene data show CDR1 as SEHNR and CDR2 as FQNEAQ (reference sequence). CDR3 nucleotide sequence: TGTGCCAGCAGCTTAGCAGCTGATCAGCCCCAGCATTTT. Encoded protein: CASSLAADQPQHF.

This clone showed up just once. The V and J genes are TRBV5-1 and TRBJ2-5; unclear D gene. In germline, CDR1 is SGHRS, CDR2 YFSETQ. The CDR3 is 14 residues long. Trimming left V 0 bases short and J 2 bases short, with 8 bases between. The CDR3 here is CASSLAGEQETQYF. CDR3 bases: TGCGCCAGCAGCTTGGCGGGTGAACAAGAGACCCAGTACTTC.

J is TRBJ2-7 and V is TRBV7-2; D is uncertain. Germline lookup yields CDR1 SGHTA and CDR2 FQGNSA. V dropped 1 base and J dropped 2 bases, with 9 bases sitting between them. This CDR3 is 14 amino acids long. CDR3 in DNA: TGTGCCAGCAGCTTAGGTGCCCTTCCCTACGAGCAGTACTTC. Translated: CASSLGALPYEQYF.

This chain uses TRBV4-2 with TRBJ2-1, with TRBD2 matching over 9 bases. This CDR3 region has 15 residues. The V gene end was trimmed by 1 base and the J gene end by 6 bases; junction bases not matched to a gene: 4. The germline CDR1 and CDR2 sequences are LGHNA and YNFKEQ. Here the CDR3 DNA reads TGTGCCAGCAGCCAAGGACTAGCGGAGTTCAATGAGCAGTTCTTC. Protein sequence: CASSQGLAEFNEQFF.

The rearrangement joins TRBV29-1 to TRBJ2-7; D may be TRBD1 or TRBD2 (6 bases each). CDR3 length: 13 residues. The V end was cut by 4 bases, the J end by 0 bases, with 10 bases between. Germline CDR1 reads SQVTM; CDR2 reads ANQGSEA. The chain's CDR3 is CSVARGGSYEQYF. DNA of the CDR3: TGCAGCGTTGCCAGGGGAGGCTCCTACGAGCAGTACTTC.

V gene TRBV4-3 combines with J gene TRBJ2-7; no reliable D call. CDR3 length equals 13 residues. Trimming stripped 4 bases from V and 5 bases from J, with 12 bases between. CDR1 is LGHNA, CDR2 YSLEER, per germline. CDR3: CASSPQFADEQYF. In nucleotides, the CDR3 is TGCGCCAGCAGCCCCCAGTTCGCGGACGAGCAGTACTTC.

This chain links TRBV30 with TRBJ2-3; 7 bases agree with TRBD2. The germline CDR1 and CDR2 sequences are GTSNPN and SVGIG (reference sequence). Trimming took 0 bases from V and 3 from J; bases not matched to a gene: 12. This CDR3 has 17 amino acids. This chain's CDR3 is CAWSVRRLAVVTDTQYF. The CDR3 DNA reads TGTGCCTGGAGTGTACGGAGACTAGCCGTTGTGACAGATACGCAGTATTTT.

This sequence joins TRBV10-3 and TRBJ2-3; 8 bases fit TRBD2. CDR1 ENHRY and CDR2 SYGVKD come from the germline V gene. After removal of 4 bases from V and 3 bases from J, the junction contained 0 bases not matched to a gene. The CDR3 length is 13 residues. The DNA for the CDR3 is TGTGCCATCAGTGGCGGGGGGACAGATACGCAGTATTTT. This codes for CAISGGGTDTQYF.

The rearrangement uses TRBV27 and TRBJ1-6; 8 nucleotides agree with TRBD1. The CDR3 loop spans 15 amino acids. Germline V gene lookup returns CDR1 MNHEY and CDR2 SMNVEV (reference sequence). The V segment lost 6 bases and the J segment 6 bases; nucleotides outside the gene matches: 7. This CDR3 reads CASRRVGQGNSPLHF. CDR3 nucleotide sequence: TGTGCCAGCAGAAGAGTCGGACAGGGTAATTCACCCCTCCACTTT.